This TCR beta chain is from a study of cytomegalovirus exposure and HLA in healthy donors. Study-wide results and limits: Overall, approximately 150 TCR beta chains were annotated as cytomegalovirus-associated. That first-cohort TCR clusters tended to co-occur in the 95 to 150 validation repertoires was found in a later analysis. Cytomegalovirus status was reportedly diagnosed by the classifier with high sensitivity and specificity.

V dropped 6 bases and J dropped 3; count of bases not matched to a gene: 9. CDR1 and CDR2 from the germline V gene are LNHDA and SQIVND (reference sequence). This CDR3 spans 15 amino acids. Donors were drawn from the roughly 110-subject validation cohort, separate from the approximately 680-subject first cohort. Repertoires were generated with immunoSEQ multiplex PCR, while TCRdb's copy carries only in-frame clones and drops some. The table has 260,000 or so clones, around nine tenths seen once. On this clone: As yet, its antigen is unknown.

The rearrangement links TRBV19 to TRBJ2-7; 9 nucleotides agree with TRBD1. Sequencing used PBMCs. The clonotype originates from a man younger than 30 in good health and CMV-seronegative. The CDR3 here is CASRPTGGHRYEQYF. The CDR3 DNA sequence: TGTGCCAGTAGACCAACAGGGGGCCATCGCTACGAGCAGTACTTC. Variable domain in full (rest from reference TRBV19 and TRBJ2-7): DGGITQSPKYLFRKEGQNVTLSCEQNLNHDAMYWYRQDPGQGLRLIYYSQIVNDFQKGDIAEGYSVSREKKESFPLTVTSAQKNPTAFYLCASRPTGGHRYEQYFGPGTRLTVT.